The sequence of this T cell receptor beta chain was determined in a study of CD8 T cells in Susac syndrome. Regarding the study as a whole: Regarding the TCR sequencing and HLA analysis, the study admitted that a relatively small number of individuals were involved.

Reverse transcription used about 0.45 to 1 ug RNA and random hexamers. The amplification used immunoSEQ multiplex PCR on TCR beta CDR3; it spanned 54 Vbeta and 13 Jbeta. TCRdb reprocessed the immunoSEQ multiplex PCR reads via MiXCR and lists one record per CDR3 protein. The sample has under 200,000 distinct CDR3 sequences; roughly nine tenths are singletons. In germline, CDR1 is LGHDT, CDR2 YNNKEL (reference sequence). The V end lost 4 bases, the J end lost 3 bases, and 10 bases lay between the germline ends. This CDR3 is 14 amino acids long. As concerns this clonotype: Its specificity is unknown.

From blood CD8+ and CD4+ T cells, the TCR beta chain was sequenced. TEMRA cells were FACS-enriched, unlike CD8+ and CD4+ T cells, which were negatively isolated. The sequence was collected from a human donor with Susac syndrome. The rearrangement links TRBV3-1 to TRBJ1-3; possible D gene TRBD1, 5 bases. The sample was CD4+ T cells from PBMCs. As DNA, the CDR3 is TGTGCCAGCAGCCCCAGGGACGGTGGAAACACCATATATTTT. This codes for CASSPRDGGNTIYF.